What follows is one TCR beta chain and its context. The data were taken from a study of blood T cells in healthy people across ages. In the study overall: With template switching, about one barcoded beta molecule was captured per two T cells.

Isolation per sample recovered at least 7 million PBMCs. This CDR3 has 16 amino acids. V lost 6 bases to trimming and J lost 6 bases; unmatched junction nucleotides: 14. Germline CDR1 reads SEHNR; CDR2 reads FQNEAQ (reference sequence). Then a second PCR, running about 7 to 11 cycles, was carried out with a sample-barcoded 5' primer and a J-beta primer mix. TCRdb reprocessed the 5' RACE reads with MiXCR, giving one entry per CDR3 protein. The data contain 890,000 or so distinct CDR3 sequences, roughly 60% of them singletons. The sequence derives from a man aged 25-40 years in good health. Source material: blood. V gene TRBV7-9 combines with J gene TRBJ2-1, with 7 bases that match TRBD1. For the CDR3, the DNA is TGTGCCAGCAGTCAGATAGGAACAGGGGTGAGCAATGAGCAGTTCTTC. Its protein product is CASSQIGTGVSNEQFF. Looking up the rest from reference TRBV7-9 and TRBJ2-1 gives the full variable domain: DTGVSQNPRHKITKRGQNVTFRCDPISEHNRLYWYRQTLGQGPEFLTYFQNEAQLEKSRLLSDRFSAERPKGSFSTLEIQRTEQGDSAMYLCASSQIGTGVSNEQFFGPGTRLTVL.